Listed below are T cell receptor beta chains from one sample, sequenced in a study of PD-L1 blockade in urothelial cancer. The protocol was immunoSEQ multiplex PCR, while the TCRdb copy is restricted to in-frame clones and leaves out a portion. The repertoire holds around 71,000 clones, with 70% to 90% as singletons. The input for sequencing was PBMCs, taken around atezolizumab (anti-PD-L1) treatment. Receptors originate from a man aged 40-50 years with urothelial cancer. Both conserved end residues are part of each CDR3. A D gene is named only where the DNA matches it firmly. Only part of the rows carry a size: once, few, many, or a class if the clone is expanded.

clone size	V gene	D gene	J gene	CDR3 length	CDR3 DNA	CDR3 protein
NA	TRBV13	TRBD2	TRBJ2-1	13	TGTGCCAGCCAACTAGCGGGAGGGAATGAGCAGTTCTTC	CASQLAGGNEQFF
NA	TRBV5-6	TRBD2	TRBJ2-3	17	TGTGCCAGCAGCATCCCGGGACTAGCGAGAGGGGGGGATACGCAGTATTTT	CASSIPGLARGGDTQYF
NA	TRBV29-1	TRBD2	TRBJ2-2	13	TGCAGCGTTGAAGTACGGGAGGCCGGGGAGCTGTTTTTT	CSVEVREAGELFF
NA	TRBV4-1	NA	TRBJ2-1	19	TGCGCCAGCAGCCCTCAGGGGGGGGTGGCTAGCGGGTTCAACAATGAGCAGTTCTTC	CASSPQGGVASGFNNEQFF
NA	TRBV27	TRBD1	TRBJ2-7	17	TGTGCCAGCAGTTTGCAAATGACAGGGGGTTCAATCTACGAGCAGTACTTC	CASSLQMTGGSIYEQYF
NA	TRBV27	TRBD2	TRBJ2-7	16	TGTGCCAGCGGCGGACTAGCGGGAGCCGAAGCCTACGAGCAGTACTTC	CASGGLAGAEAYEQYF
NA	TRBV13	TRBD1	TRBJ2-5	14	TGTGCCAGCAGCCCAGGGGGAATTCAAGAGACCCAGTACTTC	CASSPGGIQETQYF
NA	TRBV6-6	TRBD1	TRBJ2-7	14	TGTGCCAGCAGTTACGGGACAGCTCCCTACGAGCAGTACTTC	CASSYGTAPYEQYF
NA	TRBV9	TRBD2	TRBJ2-1	15	TGTGCCAGCAGCGTAGTGGGGAGGGAAATCGATGAGCAGTTCTTC	CASSVVGREIDEQFF
NA	TRBV6-1	TRBD1	TRBJ2-7	15	TGTGCCAGCAGTGATGCAGACAGGGGAGTCCGCGGGCAGTACTTC	CASSDADRGVRGQYF
NA	TRBV19	NA	TRBJ1-1	13	TGTGCCAGTACTAGACCGCTGAACACTGAAGCTTTCTTT	CASTRPLNTEAFF
NA	TRBV5-4	TRBD1	TRBJ2-7	13	TGTGCCAGCAGAGCGGACAGGGATAACGAGCAGTACTTC	CASRADRDNEQYF
NA	TRBV5-4	TRBD2	TRBJ2-1	16	TGTGCCAGCAGCGAAGGAAGCGGGAGTGTCGGTAATGAGCAGTTCTTC	CASSEGSGSVGNEQFF
NA	TRBV4-3	TRBD2	TRBJ2-2	15	TGCGCCAGCAGCCAAGAAACTAGCGGGATCGGGGAGCTGTTTTTT	CASSQETSGIGELFF
NA	TRBV30	TRBD2	TRBJ2-2	20	TGTGCCTGGAGCCTCCCCCCGGGGGGACTAGCGGGCCCCAACACCGGGGAGCTGTTTTTT	CAWSLPPGGLAGPNTGELFF
NA	TRBV5-6	NA	TRBJ2-7	13	TGTGCCAGCAGCTTTCGGGGTGCCTACGAGCAGTACTTC	CASSFRGAYEQYF
NA	TRBV19	TRBD1	TRBJ1-4	15	TGTGCCAGCAAGACGGACAGGGTTCCTAATGAAAAACTGTTTTTT	CASKTDRVPNEKLFF
once	TRBV19	TRBD1	TRBJ1-1	11	TGTGCCAGTACAGGGGGCCCTGAAGCTTTCTTT	CASTGGPEAFF
NA	TRBV19	TRBD1	TRBJ2-7	14	TGTGCCAGTAACAAAGGGGGCGACAGGGGCGAGCAGTACTTC	CASNKGGDRGEQYF
NA	TRBV14	NA	TRBJ1-1	15	TGTGCCAGCAGCCCAGACCCTCCAGGCCTCACTGAAGCTTTCTTT	CASSPDPPGLTEAFF
NA	TRBV5-5	TRBD2	TRBJ2-1	14	TGTGCCAGCAGCAGGACTAGCGGGGGCAATGAGCAGTTCTTC	CASSRTSGGNEQFF
NA	TRBV7-3	TRBD2	TRBJ2-1	15	TGTGCCAGCAGCGGCGGACTAGCGGGAGGCAATGAGCAGTTCTTC	CASSGGLAGGNEQFF
NA	TRBV7-9	TRBD2	TRBJ2-1	14	TGTGCCAGCAGCTTTGGCGGGAGAGCGGATGAGCAGTTCTTC	CASSFGGRADEQFF
few	TRBV9	TRBD2	TRBJ2-3	18	TGTGCCAGCAGCGTAGGTCCTAGCGGGGGACCTAGCACAGATACGCAGTATTTT	CASSVGPSGGPSTDTQYF
NA	TRBV2	TRBD1	TRBJ2-6	16	TGTGCCAGCAGCCGATTAACAGGGGCTGGGGCCAACGTCCTGACTTTC	CASSRLTGAGANVLTF
NA	TRBV7-9	NA	TRBJ2-3	13	TGTGCCAGCAGCCCAGAGGGCACAGATACGCAGTATTTT	CASSPEGTDTQYF